The source of this TCR beta chain is a study of blood T cells in healthy people across ages. Findings of the study overall: In long-lived donors, naive CD4+ cell counts and diversity exceeded those of aged donors. Strongly correlated with naive T cell percentage was TCR beta diversity.

Primers used in a second PCR of about 6 to 11 cycles were a sample-barcoded 5' primer and a J-beta primer mix. From the 5' RACE reads, TCRdb called clonotypes with MiXCR, one entry per CDR3 protein. The table has about 1,500,000 distinct CDR3 sequences, 28% seen once. In regard to this clonotype: As yet, its antigen is unknown.

V gave up 6 bases and J gave up 6 bases; unmatched junction bases: 6. The CDR3 has 13 residues. Sequencing was carried out using blood. The V call is TRBV12-3 or TRBV12-4, the J call TRBJ1-1; 8 positions match TRBD1. The sequence was collected from a young woman in good health. CDR3 region: CASRDRVSAEAFF. In DNA form, the CDR3 reads TGTGCCAGCAGGGACAGGGTGAGCGCTGAAGCTTTCTTT.